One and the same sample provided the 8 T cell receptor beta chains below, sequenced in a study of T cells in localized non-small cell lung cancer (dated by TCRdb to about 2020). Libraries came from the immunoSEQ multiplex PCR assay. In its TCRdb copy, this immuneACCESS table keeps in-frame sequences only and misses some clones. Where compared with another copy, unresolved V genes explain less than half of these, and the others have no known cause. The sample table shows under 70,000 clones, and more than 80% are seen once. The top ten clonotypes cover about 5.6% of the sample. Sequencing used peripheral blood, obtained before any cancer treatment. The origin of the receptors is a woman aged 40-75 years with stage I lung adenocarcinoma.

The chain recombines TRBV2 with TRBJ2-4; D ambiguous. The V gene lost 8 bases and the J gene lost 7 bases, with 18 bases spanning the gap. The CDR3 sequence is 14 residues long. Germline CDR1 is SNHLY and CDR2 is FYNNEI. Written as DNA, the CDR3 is TGTGCCAGCCAAAGGGCCGATCCCAGGAACATTCAGTACTTC. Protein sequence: CASQRADPRNIQYF.

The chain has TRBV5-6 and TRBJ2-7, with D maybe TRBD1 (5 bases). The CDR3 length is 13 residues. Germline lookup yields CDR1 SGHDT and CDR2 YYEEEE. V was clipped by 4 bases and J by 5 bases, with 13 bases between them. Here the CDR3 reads CASSPPGIHEQYF. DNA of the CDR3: TGTGCCAGCAGCCCACCAGGGATCCACGAGCAGTACTTC. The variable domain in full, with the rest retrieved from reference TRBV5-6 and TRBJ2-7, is DAGVTQSPTHLIKTRGQQVTLRCSPKSGHDTVSWYQQALGQGPQFIFQYYEEEERQRGNFPDRFSGHQFPNYSSELNVNALLLGDSALYLCASSPPGIHEQYFGPGTRLTVT.

The CDR3 spells CASSPFDSGNTIYF. The CDR3 DNA follows: TGTGCCAGCAGCCCTTTCGACTCTGGAAACACCATATATTTT. The chain recombines TRBV7-6 with TRBJ1-3; no clear D gene. Trimming left V 5 bases short and J 0 bases short, with 8 bases between. There are 14 residues in the CDR3. In germline, CDR1 is SGHVS, CDR2 FNYEAQ.

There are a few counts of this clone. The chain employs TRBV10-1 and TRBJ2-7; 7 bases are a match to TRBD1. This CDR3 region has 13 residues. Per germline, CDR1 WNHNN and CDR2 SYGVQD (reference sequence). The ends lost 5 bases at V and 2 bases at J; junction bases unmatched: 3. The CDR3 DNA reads TGCGCCAGCAGTCCGACAGGGACCTACGAGCAGTACTTC. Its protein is CASSPTGTYEQYF.

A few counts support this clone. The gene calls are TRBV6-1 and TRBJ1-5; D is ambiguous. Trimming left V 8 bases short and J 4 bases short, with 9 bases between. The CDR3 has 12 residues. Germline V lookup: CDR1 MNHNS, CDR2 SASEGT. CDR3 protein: CASGQPNQPQHF. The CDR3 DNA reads TGTGCCAGCGGGCAGCCAAATCAGCCCCAGCATTTT.

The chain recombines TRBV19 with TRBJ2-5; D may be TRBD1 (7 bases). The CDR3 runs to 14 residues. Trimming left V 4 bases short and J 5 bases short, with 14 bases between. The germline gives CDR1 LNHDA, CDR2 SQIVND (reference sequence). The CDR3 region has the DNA TGTGCCAGTAGTAAGGGGGCTAGCGAGGAGACCCAGTACTTC. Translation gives CASSKGASEETQYF.

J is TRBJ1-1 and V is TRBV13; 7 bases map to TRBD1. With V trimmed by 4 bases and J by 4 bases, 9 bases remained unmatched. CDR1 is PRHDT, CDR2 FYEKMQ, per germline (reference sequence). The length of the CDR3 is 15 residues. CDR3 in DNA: TGTGCCAGCAGCTCAGGACAGGTTTATACCACTGAAGCTTTCTTT. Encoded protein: CASSSGQVYTTEAFF.

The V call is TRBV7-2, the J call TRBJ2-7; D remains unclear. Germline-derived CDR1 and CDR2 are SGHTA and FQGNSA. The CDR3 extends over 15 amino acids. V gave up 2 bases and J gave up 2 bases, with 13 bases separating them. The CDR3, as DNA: TGTGCCAGCAGCTTAAGTTGGATGGAACCCTACGAGCAGTACTTC. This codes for CASSLSWMEPYEQYF.